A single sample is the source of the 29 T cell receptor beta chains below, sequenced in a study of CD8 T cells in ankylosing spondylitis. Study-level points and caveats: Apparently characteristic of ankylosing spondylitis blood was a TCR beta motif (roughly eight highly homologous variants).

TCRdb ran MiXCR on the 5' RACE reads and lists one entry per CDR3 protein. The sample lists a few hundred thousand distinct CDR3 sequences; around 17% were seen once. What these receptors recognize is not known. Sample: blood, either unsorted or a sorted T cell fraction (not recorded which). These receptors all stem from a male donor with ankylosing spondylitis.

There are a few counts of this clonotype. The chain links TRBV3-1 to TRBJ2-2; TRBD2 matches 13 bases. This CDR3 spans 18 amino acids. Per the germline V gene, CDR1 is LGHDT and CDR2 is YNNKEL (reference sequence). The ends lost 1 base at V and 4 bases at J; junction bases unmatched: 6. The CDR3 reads CASSQGGLAGRPTGELFF. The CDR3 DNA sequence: TGTGCCAGCAGCCAAGGGGGACTAGCGGGACGCCCCACCGGGGAGCTGTTTTTT.

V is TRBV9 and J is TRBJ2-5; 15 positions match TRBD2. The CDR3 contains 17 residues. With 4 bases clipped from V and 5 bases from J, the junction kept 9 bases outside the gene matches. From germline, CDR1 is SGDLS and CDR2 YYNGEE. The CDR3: CASSPRTSGRAEETQYF. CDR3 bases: TGTGCCAGCAGCCCCCGGACTAGCGGGAGGGCCGAGGAGACCCAGTACTTC.

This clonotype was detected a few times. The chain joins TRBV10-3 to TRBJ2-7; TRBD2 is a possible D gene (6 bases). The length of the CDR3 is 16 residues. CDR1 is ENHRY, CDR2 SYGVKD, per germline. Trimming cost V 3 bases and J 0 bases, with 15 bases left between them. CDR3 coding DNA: TGTGCCATCAGTGATGCGGGACCCCTGAGCTCCTACGAGCAGTACTTC. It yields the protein CAISDAGPLSSYEQYF.

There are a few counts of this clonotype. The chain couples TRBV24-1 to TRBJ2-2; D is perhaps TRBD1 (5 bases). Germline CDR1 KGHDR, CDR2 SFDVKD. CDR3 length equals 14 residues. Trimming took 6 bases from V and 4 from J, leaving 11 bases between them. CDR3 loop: CATSSSGFTGELFF. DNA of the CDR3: TGTGCCACCAGTTCATCAGGGTTCACCGGGGAGCTGTTTTTT.

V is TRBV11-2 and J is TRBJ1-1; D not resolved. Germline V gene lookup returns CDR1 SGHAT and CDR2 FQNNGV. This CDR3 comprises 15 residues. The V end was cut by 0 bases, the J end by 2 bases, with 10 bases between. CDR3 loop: CASSLDEGVNTEAFF. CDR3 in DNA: TGTGCCAGCAGCTTAGATGAGGGAGTTAACACTGAAGCTTTCTTT. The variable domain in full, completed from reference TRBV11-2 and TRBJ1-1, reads EAGVAQSPRYKIIEKRQSVAFWCNPISGHATLYWYQQILGQGPKLLIQFQNNGVVDDSQLPKDRFSAERLKGVDSTLKIQPAKLEDSAVYLCASSLDEGVNTEAFFGQGTRLTVV.

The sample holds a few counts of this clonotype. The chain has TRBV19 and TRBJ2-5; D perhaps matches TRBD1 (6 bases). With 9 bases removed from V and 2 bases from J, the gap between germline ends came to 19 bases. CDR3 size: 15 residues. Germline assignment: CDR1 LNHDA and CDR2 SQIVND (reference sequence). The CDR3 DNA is TGTGCCAGCTGCCCACAGGGTTCACCGCAAGAGACCCAGTACTTC. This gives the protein CASCPQGSPQETQYF.

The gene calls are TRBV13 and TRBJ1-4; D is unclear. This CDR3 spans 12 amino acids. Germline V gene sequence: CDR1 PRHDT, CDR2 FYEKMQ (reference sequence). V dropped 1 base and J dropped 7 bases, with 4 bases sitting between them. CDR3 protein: CASSLAGEKLFF. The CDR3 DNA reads TGTGCCAGCAGCTTAGCTGGTGAAAAACTGTTTTTT. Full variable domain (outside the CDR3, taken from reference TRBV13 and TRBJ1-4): AAGVIQSPRHLIKEKRETATLKCYPIPRHDTVYWYQQGPGQDPQFLISFYEKMQSDKGSIPDRFSAQQFSDYHSELNMSSLELGDSALYFCASSLAGEKLFFGSGTQLSVL.

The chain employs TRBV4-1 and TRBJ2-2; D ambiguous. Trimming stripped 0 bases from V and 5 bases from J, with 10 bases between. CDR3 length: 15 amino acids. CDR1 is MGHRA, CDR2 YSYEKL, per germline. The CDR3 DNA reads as TGCGCCAGCAGCCAAGAAGAGTTGGGAACCGGGGAGCTGTTTTTT. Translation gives CASSQEELGTGELFF.

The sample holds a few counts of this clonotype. The DNA for the CDR3 is TGCAGTGCTAGGCGGGTCGGGAGCGACACCGGGGAGCTGTTTTTT. It encodes CSARRVGSDTGELFF. V usage is TRBV20-1 and J usage is TRBJ2-2; possible D gene TRBD2, 6 bases. In germline, CDR1 is DFQATT, CDR2 SNEGSKA (reference sequence). The ends were cut back, 3 bases at V and 3 bases at J, with 14 bases in the middle. CDR3 length: 15 amino acids.

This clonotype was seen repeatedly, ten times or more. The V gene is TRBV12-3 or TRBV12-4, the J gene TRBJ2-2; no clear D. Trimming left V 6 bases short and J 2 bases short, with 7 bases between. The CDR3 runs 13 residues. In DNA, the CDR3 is TGTGCCAGCAGCCTAAAAAACACCGGGGAGCTGTTTTTT. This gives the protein CASSLKNTGELFF.

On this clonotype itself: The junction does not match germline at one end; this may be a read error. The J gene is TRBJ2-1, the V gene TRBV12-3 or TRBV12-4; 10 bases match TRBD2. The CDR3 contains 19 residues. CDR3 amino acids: CARSLIPSSGSTSYNEQFF. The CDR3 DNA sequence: TGTGCCCGCAGTTTAATCCCCTCTAGCGGGAGCACCTCCTACAATGAGCAGTTCTTC.

The CDR3 DNA reads TGTGCCAGCAGTTTGCGCGGGAGGGCCGACTACAATGAGCAGTTCTTC. It translates to CASSLRGRADYNEQFF. V and J are TRBV12-3 or TRBV12-4 and TRBJ2-1; TRBD2 aligns across 9 bases. The CDR3 runs to 16 residues. The V gene end was trimmed by 3 bases and the J gene end by 3 bases; junction bases not matched to a gene: 6.

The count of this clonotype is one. CDR3 amino acids: CASSDQSGRGTGELFF. CDR3 bases: TGTGCCAGCAGTGACCAGAGCGGGAGGGGCACCGGGGAGCTGTTTTTT. The chain combines TRBV6-2 or TRBV6-3 with TRBJ2-2; 10 bases match TRBD2. The CDR3 runs to 16 residues. With V trimmed by 5 bases and J by 4 bases, 7 bases remained unmatched. Germline V gene lookup returns CDR1 MNHEY and CDR2 SVGEGT.

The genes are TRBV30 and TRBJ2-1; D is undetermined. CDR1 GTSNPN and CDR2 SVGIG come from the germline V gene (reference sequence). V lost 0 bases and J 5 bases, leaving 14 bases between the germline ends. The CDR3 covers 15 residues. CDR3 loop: CAWSVLSSANNEQFF. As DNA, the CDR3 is TGTGCCTGGAGTGTACTCAGCAGCGCGAACAATGAGCAGTTCTTC.

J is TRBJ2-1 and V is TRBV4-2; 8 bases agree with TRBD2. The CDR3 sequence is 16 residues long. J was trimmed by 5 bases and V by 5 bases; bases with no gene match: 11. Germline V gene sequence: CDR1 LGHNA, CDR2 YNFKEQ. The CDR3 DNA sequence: TGTGCCAGCAGCTACCTGAGCGGGAGTGGCGACAATGAGCAGTTCTTC. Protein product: CASSYLSGSGDNEQFF.

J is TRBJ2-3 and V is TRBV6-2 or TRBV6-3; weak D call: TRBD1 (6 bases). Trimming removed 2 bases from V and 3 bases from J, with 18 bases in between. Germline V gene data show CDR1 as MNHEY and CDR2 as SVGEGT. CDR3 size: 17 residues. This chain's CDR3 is CASSYITGWEGTDTQYF. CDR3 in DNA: TGTGCCAGCAGTTACATTACAGGGTGGGAAGGAACAGATACGCAGTATTTT.

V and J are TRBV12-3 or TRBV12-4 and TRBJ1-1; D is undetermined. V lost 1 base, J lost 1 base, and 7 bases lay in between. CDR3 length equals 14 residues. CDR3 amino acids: CASSLGLTNTEAFF. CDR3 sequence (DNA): TGTGCCAGCAGTTTAGGACTCACGAACACTGAAGCTTTCTTT.

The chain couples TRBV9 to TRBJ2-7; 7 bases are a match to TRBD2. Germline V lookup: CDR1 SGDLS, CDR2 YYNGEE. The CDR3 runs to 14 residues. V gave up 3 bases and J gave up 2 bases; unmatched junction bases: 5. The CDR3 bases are TGTGCCAGCAGCGAGGGGAGGGGAACCTACGAGCAGTACTTC. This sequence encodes CASSEGRGTYEQYF.

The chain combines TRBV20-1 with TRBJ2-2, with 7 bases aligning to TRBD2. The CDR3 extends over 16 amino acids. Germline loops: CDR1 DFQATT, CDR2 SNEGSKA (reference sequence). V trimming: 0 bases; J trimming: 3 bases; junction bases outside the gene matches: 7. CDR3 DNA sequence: TGCAGTGCTAGAGATCTACCAAGCGGGGACACCGGGGAGCTGTTTTTT. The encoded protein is CSARDLPSGDTGELFF.

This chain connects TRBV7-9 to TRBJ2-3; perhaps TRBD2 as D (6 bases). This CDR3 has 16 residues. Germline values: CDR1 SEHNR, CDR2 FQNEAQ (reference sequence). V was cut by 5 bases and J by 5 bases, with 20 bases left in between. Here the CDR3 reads CASSEPGPGEEDTQYF. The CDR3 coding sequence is TGTGCCAGCAGCGAACCGGGCCCCGGGGAGGAAGATACGCAGTATTTT.

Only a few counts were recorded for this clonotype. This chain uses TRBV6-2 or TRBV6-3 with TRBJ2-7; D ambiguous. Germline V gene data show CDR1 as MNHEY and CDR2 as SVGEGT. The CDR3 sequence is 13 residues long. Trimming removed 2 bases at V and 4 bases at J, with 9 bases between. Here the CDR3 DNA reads TGTGCCAGCAGTTACCTGGACCTTTACGAGCAGTACTTC. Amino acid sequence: CASSYLDLYEQYF.

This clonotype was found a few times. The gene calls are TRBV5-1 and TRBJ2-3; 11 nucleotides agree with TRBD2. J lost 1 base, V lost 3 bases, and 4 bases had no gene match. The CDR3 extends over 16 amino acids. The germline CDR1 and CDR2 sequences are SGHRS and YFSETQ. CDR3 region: CASSSSLAGGTDTQYF. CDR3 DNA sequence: TGCGCCAGCAGCTCCTCACTAGCGGGGGGCACAGATACGCAGTATTTT.

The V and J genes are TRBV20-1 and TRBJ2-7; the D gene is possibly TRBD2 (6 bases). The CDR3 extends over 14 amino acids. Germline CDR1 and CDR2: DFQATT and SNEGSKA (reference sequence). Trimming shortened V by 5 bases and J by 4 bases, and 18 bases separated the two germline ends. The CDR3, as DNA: TGCAGTGCTGAGCTTAGGGACTCGGGGTACGAGCAGTACTTC. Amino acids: CSAELRDSGYEQYF.

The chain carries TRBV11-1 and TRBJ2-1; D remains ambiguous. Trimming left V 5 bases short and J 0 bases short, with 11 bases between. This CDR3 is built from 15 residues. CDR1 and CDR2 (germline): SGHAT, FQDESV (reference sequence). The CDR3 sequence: CASSLPQPSYNEQFF. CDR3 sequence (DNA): TGTGCCAGCAGCCTCCCCCAGCCCTCCTACAATGAGCAGTTCTTC.

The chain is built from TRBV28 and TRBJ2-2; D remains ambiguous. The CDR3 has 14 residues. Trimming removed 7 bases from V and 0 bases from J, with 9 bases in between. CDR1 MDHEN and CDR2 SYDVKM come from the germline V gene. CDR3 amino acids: CASMRPPNTGELFF. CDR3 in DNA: TGTGCCAGCATGAGGCCCCCGAACACCGGGGAGCTGTTTTTT.

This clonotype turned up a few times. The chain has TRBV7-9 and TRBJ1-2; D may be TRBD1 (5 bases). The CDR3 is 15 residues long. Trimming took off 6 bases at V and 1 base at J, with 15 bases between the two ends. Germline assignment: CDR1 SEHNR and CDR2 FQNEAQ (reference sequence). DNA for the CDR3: TGTGCCAGCAGAACGGGGACCGATCGTAACTATGGCTACACCTTC. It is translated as CASRTGTDRNYGYTF. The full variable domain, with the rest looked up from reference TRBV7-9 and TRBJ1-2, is DTGVSQNPRHKITKRGQNVTFRCDPISEHNRLYWYRQTLGQGPEFLTYFQNEAQLEKSRLLSDRFSAERPKGSFSTLEIQRTEQGDSAMYLCASRTGTDRNYGYTFGSGTRLTVV.

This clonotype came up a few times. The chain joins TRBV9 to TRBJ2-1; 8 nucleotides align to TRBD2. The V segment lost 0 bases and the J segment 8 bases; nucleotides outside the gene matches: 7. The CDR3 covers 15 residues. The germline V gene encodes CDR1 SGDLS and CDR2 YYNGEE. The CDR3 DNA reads TGTGCCAGCAGCGTAGAGTATGTCGGGAGGGATGAGCAGTTCTTC. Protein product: CASSVEYVGRDEQFF.

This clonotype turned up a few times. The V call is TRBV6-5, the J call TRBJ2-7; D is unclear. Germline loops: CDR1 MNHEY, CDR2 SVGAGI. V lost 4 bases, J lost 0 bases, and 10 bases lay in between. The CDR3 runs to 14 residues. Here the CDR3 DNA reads TGTGCCAGCAGTTCGGCCAGGATCTCCTACGAGCAGTACTTC. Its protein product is CASSSARISYEQYF.

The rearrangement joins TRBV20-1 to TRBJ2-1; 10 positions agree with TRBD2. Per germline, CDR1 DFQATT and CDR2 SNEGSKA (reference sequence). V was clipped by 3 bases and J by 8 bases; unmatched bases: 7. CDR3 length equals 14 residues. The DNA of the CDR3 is TGCAGTGCTAGTCTCTCGGGACTAGCGTATGAGCAGTTCTTC. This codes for CSASLSGLAYEQFF.